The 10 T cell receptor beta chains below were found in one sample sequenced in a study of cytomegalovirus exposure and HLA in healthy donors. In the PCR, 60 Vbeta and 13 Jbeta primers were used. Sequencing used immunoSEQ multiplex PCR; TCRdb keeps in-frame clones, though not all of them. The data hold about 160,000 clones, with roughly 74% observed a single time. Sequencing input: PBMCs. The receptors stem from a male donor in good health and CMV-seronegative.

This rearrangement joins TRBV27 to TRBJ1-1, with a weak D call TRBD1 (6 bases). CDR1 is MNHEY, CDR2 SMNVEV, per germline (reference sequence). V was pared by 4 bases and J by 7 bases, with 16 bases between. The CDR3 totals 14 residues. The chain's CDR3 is CASSYTPGHLEAFF. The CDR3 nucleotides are TGTGCCAGCAGTTACACCCCGGGACACCTTGAAGCTTTCTTT.

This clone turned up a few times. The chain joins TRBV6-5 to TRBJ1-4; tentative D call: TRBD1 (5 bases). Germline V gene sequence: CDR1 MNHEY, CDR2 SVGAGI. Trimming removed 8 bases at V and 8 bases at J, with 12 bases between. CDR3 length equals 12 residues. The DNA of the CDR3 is TGTGCCAGCGGCCCGGGGGAAGAAAAACTGTTTTTT. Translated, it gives CASGPGEEKLFF.

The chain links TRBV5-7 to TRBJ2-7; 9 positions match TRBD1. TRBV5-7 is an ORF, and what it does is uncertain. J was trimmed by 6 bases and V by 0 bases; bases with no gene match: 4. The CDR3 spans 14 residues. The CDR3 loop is CASSLEQGAGEQYF. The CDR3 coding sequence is TGTGCCAGCAGCTTGGAACAGGGGGCGGGCGAGCAGTACTTC.

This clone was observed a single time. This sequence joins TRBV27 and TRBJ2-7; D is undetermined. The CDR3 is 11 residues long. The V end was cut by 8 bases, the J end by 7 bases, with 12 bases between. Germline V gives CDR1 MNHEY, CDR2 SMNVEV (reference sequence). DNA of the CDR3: TGTGCCAGCGGCTCTTTAAAAGAGCAGTACTTC. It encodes CASGSLKEQYF.

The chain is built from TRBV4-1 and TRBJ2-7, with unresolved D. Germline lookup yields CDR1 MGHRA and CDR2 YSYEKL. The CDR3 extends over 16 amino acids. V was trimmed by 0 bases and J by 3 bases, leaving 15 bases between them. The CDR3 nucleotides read TGCGCCAGCAGCCAAGAGCCTCGGAACAGTCACTACGAGCAGTACTTC. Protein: CASSQEPRNSHYEQYF.

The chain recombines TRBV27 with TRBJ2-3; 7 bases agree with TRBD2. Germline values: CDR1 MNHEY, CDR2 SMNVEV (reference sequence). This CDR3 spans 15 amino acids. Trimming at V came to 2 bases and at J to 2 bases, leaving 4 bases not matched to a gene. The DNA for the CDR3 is TGTGCCAGCAGTTTAAGGCTAGCGGACACAGATACGCAGTATTTT. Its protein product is CASSLRLADTDTQYF.

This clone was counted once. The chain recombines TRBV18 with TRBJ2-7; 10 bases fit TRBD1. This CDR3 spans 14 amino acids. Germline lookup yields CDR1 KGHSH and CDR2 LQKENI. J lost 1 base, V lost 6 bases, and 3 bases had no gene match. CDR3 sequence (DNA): TGTGCCAGCTCTCAGGACAGGGGGTCCTACGAGCAGTACTTC. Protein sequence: CASSQDRGSYEQYF. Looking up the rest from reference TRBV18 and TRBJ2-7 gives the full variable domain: NAGVMQNPRHLVRRRGQEARLRCSPMKGHSHVYWYRQLPEEGLKFMVYLQKENIIDESGMPKERFSAEFPKEGPSILRIQQVVRGDSAAYFCASSQDRGSYEQYFGPGTRLTVT.

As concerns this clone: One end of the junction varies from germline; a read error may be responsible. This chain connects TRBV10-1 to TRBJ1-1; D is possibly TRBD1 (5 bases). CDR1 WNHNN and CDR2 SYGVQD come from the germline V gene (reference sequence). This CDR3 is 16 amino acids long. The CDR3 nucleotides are TGCGCCAGCAATGAGGCAGGGATGACGGCCGGCACTGAAGCTTTCTTT. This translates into CASNEAGMTAGTEAFF.

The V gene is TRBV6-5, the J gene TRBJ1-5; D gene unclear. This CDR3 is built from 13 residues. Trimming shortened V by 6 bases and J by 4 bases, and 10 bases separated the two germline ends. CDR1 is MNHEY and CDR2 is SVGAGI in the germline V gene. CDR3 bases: TGTGCCAGCAGAAGACTACTTAATCAGCCCCAGCATTTT. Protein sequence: CASRRLLNQPQHF.

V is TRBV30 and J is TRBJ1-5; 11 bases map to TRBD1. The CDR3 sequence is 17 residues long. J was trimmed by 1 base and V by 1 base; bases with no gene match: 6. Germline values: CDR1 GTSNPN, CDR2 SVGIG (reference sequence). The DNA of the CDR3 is TGTGCCTGGAGTGCAAAAGGGACAGGGGGGAGCAATCAGCCCCAGCATTTT. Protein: CAWSAKGTGGSNQPQHF.